Listed below are T cell receptor beta chains from one sample, sequenced in a study of shared clonotypes between healthy human individuals. The protocol was immunoSEQ multiplex PCR, while the TCRdb copy is restricted to in-frame clones and leaves out a portion. Of 850,000 to 1,100,000 clones listed, 77% are singletons. Sequencing was performed on memory CD4+ T cells from PBMCs. These receptors all stem from a young man in good health. Some clones in this sample may be carry-over from other donors' samples. Both conserved end residues are part of each CDR3. A D gene is named only where the DNA matches it firmly. The size entry is marked missing in some rows and otherwise reads once, few, many or a size class.

clone_size: .; v_call: TRBV6-1; cdr3_length: 15; j_call: TRBJ1-4; d_call: .; cdr3_aa: CASRRTEGTNEKLFF; cdr3_nt: TGTGCCAGCAGGAGGACAGAGGGAACTAATGAAAAACTGTTTTTT
clone_size: .; v_call: TRBV28; cdr3_length: 15; j_call: TRBJ1-1; d_call: .; cdr3_aa: CASTEGGSKTTEAFF; cdr3_nt: TGTGCCAGCACTGAGGGGGGGAGTAAGACCACTGAAGCTTTCTTT
clone_size: .; v_call: TRBV27; cdr3_length: 15; j_call: TRBJ1-5; d_call: .; cdr3_aa: CASRRRRDSNQPQHF; cdr3_nt: TGTGCCAGCAGGCGTAGACGGGATAGCAATCAGCCCCAGCATTTT
clone_size: many; v_call: TRBV7-2; cdr3_length: 15; j_call: TRBJ2-7; d_call: TRBD1; cdr3_aa: CASSRPDRGSYEQYF; cdr3_nt: TGTGCCAGCAGCCGTCCGGACAGGGGTTCCTACGAGCAGTACTTC
clone_size: .; v_call: TRBV19; cdr3_length: 16; j_call: TRBJ2-6; d_call: .; cdr3_aa: CASSSTRRSGANVLTF; cdr3_nt: TGTGCCAGTAGTTCGACACGCCGCTCTGGGGCCAACGTCCTGACTTTC
clone_size: .; v_call: TRBV5-1; cdr3_length: 13; j_call: TRBJ2-5; d_call: .; cdr3_aa: CASSWNVQETQYF; cdr3_nt: TGCGCCAGCAGCTGGAACGTCCAAGAGACCCAGTACTTC
clone_size: few; v_call: TRBV6-1; cdr3_length: 12; j_call: TRBJ1-1; d_call: .; cdr3_aa: CAREWRDTEAFF; cdr3_nt: TGTGCCAGGGAATGGAGAGACACTGAAGCTTTCTTT
clone_size: once; v_call: TRBV7-8; cdr3_length: 15; j_call: TRBJ1-2; d_call: .; cdr3_aa: CASSRQGRPLYGYTF; cdr3_nt: TGTGCCAGCAGCCGCCAGGGACGGCCGCTCTATGGCTACACCTTC
clone_size: .; v_call: TRBV7-3; cdr3_length: 16; j_call: TRBJ2-3; d_call: .; cdr3_aa: CASSLSGPQNTDTQYF; cdr3_nt: TGTGCCAGCAGCTTAAGTGGCCCCCAAAACACAGATACGCAGTATTTT
clone_size: .; v_call: TRBV9; cdr3_length: 15; j_call: TRBJ2-7; d_call: .; cdr3_aa: CASSVGGTLTYEQYF; cdr3_nt: TGTGCCAGCAGCGTAGGAGGGACACTCACCTACGAGCAGTACTTC
clone_size: few; v_call: TRBV4-2; cdr3_length: 15; j_call: TRBJ1-5; d_call: TRBD1; cdr3_aa: CASSQATGADQPQHF; cdr3_nt: TGTGCCAGCAGCCAAGCAACAGGGGCAGATCAGCCCCAGCATTTT
clone_size: .; v_call: TRBV18; cdr3_length: 15; j_call: TRBJ1-3; d_call: .; cdr3_aa: CASSPPSRGGNTIYF; cdr3_nt: TGTGCCAGCTCACCACCTTCGCGCGGTGGAAACACCATATATTTT
clone_size: .; v_call: TRBV5-1; cdr3_length: 13; j_call: TRBJ1-1; d_call: .; cdr3_aa: CASSPISGRGTFF; cdr3_nt: TGCGCCAGCAGCCCTATTTCGGGAAGGGGAACTTTCTTT
clone_size: .; v_call: TRBV5-4; cdr3_length: 15; j_call: TRBJ1-6; d_call: TRBD1; cdr3_aa: CASSPTTGGSSPLHF; cdr3_nt: TGTGCCAGCAGCCCAACGACAGGGGGCAGTTCACCCCTCCACTTT
clone_size: few; v_call: TRBV12-2; cdr3_length: 18; j_call: TRBJ1-1; d_call: .; cdr3_aa: CASRLIGGEGQGTTEAFF; cdr3_nt: TGTGCAAGTCGCTTAATAGGCGGGGAGGGACAGGGGACCACTGAAGCTTTCTTT
clone_size: .; v_call: TRBV2; cdr3_length: 15; j_call: TRBJ2-1; d_call: TRBD2; cdr3_aa: CASIPGLAGEGEQFF; cdr3_nt: TGTGCCAGCATTCCAGGACTAGCGGGAGAGGGTGAGCAGTTCTTC
clone_size: .; v_call: TRBV6-6; cdr3_length: 15; j_call: TRBJ2-7; d_call: .; cdr3_aa: CASSPNLGSSYEQYF; cdr3_nt: TGTGCCAGCAGTCCGAACCTGGGCAGTTCCTACGAGCAGTACTTC
clone_size: .; v_call: TRBV5-5; cdr3_length: 14; j_call: TRBJ1-4; d_call: .; cdr3_aa: CASSPDATNEKLFF; cdr3_nt: TGTGCCAGCAGCCCCGATGCAACTAATGAAAAACTGTTTTTT
clone_size: .; v_call: TRBV29-1; cdr3_length: 16; j_call: TRBJ2-1; d_call: TRBD1; cdr3_aa: CSARRLGQGALDEQFF; cdr3_nt: TGCAGCGCCCGGAGGTTAGGACAGGGGGCCCTCGATGAGCAGTTCTTC
clone_size: once; v_call: TRBV2; cdr3_length: 15; j_call: TRBJ2-5; d_call: .; cdr3_aa: CASSPMGAPAETQYF; cdr3_nt: TGTGCCAGCAGCCCTATGGGGGCGCCGGCGGAGACCCAGTACTTC
clone_size: .; v_call: TRBV19; cdr3_length: 14; j_call: TRBJ1-5; d_call: TRBD1; cdr3_aa: CASSIRGRGQPQHF; cdr3_nt: TGTGCCAGTAGTATCAGGGGGCGCGGTCAGCCCCAGCATTTT
clone_size: .; v_call: TRBV9; cdr3_length: 15; j_call: TRBJ2-5; d_call: .; cdr3_aa: CASSVGGGERKTQYF; cdr3_nt: TGTGCCAGCAGCGTTGGAGGGGGTGAGCGGAAGACCCAGTACTTC
clone_size: .; v_call: TRBV28; cdr3_length: 12; j_call: TRBJ1-2; d_call: .; cdr3_aa: CASSLSGDGYTF; cdr3_nt: TGTGCCAGCAGTTTATCAGGGGACGGCTACACCTTC
clone_size: .; v_call: TRBV28; cdr3_length: 16; j_call: TRBJ2-1; d_call: TRBD2; cdr3_aa: CASSLRASGRINEQFF; cdr3_nt: TGTGCCAGCAGTTTAAGGGCTAGCGGGAGGATAAATGAGCAGTTCTTC
clone_size: .; v_call: TRBV11-3; cdr3_length: 13; j_call: TRBJ2-5; d_call: .; cdr3_aa: CASSSGQQETQYF; cdr3_nt: TGTGCCAGCAGCTCAGGACAGCAAGAGACCCAGTACTTC
clone_size: .; v_call: TRBV27; cdr3_length: 14; j_call: TRBJ2-7; d_call: .; cdr3_aa: CASSLYRTSYEQYF; cdr3_nt: TGTGCCAGCAGTTTATACAGGACGTCCTACGAGCAGTACTTC
clone_size: .; v_call: TRBV29-1; cdr3_length: 12; j_call: TRBJ2-6; d_call: TRBD2; cdr3_aa: CSAAGGANVLTF; cdr3_nt: TGCAGCGCAGCGGGAGGGGCCAACGTCCTGACTTTC
clone_size: .; v_call: TRBV28; cdr3_length: 13; j_call: TRBJ1-1; d_call: TRBD1; cdr3_aa: CASSPWTGREAFF; cdr3_nt: TGTGCCAGCAGTCCCTGGACAGGGCGTGAAGCTTTCTTT
clone_size: .; v_call: TRBV7-9; cdr3_length: 13; j_call: TRBJ1-2; d_call: .; cdr3_aa: CASSSYRAYGYTF; cdr3_nt: TGTGCCAGCAGCTCGTACAGGGCCTATGGCTACACCTTC
clone_size: .; v_call: TRBV19; cdr3_length: 20; j_call: TRBJ2-6; d_call: TRBD1; cdr3_aa: CASRILRPGTGSSGANVLTF; cdr3_nt: TGTGCCAGTAGGATACTTCGACCGGGGACAGGCTCATCTGGGGCCAACGTCCTGACTTTC
clone_size: .; v_call: TRBV28; cdr3_length: 16; j_call: TRBJ2-6; d_call: .; cdr3_aa: CASSPGGASGANVLTF; cdr3_nt: TGTGCCAGCAGTCCCGGAGGGGCCTCTGGGGCCAACGTCCTGACTTTC
clone_size: .; v_call: TRBV4-3; cdr3_length: 16; j_call: TRBJ2-7; d_call: TRBD2; cdr3_aa: CASSHLGGGKNYEQYF; cdr3_nt: TGCGCCAGCAGCCACCTCGGGGGGGGAAAGAACTACGAGCAGTACTTC
clone_size: .; v_call: TRBV29-1; cdr3_length: 14; j_call: TRBJ2-1; d_call: .; cdr3_aa: CSGRYLRTTDEQFF; cdr3_nt: TGCAGCGGAAGATACCTCCGGACGACGGATGAGCAGTTCTTC
clone_size: .; v_call: TRBV10-3; cdr3_length: 13; j_call: TRBJ2-7; d_call: .; cdr3_aa: CAISRDGNYEQYF; cdr3_nt: TGTGCCATCAGCAGGGACGGGAACTACGAGCAGTACTTC
clone_size: .; v_call: TRBV12-5; cdr3_length: 17; j_call: TRBJ1-1; d_call: .; cdr3_aa: CASGLGGQGGMNTEAFF; cdr3_nt: TGTGCTAGTGGTTTGGGGGGACAAGGGGGTATGAACACTGAAGCTTTCTTT
clone_size: few; v_call: TRBV7-2; cdr3_length: 13; j_call: TRBJ1-2; d_call: .; cdr3_aa: CASSLAGYYGYTF; cdr3_nt: TGTGCCAGCAGCTTAGCAGGGTATTATGGCTACACCTTC
clone_size: .; v_call: TRBV7-9; cdr3_length: 16; j_call: TRBJ2-5; d_call: .; cdr3_aa: CASSPVGSGARGTQYF; cdr3_nt: TGTGCCAGCAGCCCGGTGGGTAGCGGAGCCCGGGGGACCCAGTACTTC
clone_size: .; v_call: TRBV28; cdr3_length: 12; j_call: TRBJ1-5; d_call: .; cdr3_aa: CASSLANQPQHF; cdr3_nt: TGTGCCAGCAGTTTGGCCAATCAGCCCCAGCATTTT
clone_size: .; v_call: TRBV5-1; cdr3_length: 16; j_call: TRBJ1-2; d_call: TRBD1; cdr3_aa: CASSPDGTGFNYGYTF; cdr3_nt: TGCGCCAGCAGCCCGGACGGGACAGGGTTTAACTATGGCTACACCTTC
clone_size: .; v_call: TRBV9; cdr3_length: 15; j_call: TRBJ2-7; d_call: .; cdr3_aa: CASSVGGGGSYEQYF; cdr3_nt: TGTGCCAGCAGCGTAGGGGGTGGAGGCTCCTACGAGCAGTACTTC
clone_size: .; v_call: TRBV5-1; cdr3_length: 15; j_call: TRBJ2-2; d_call: .; cdr3_aa: CASSPDWDYTGELFF; cdr3_nt: TGCGCCAGCAGCCCCGATTGGGACTACACCGGGGAGCTGTTTTTT
clone_size: .; v_call: TRBV27; cdr3_length: 11; j_call: TRBJ2-1; d_call: .; cdr3_aa: CASRQYNEQFF; cdr3_nt: TGTGCCAGCAGACAGTACAATGAGCAGTTCTTC
clone_size: .; v_call: TRBV19; cdr3_length: 18; j_call: TRBJ1-5; d_call: TRBD1; cdr3_aa: CASSAWTGDGKGNQPQHF; cdr3_nt: TGTGCCAGTAGTGCCTGGACAGGGGACGGGAAAGGCAATCAGCCCCAGCATTTT
clone_size: .; v_call: TRBV7-9; cdr3_length: 17; j_call: TRBJ1-4; d_call: .; cdr3_aa: CASSPYSFGGANEKLFF; cdr3_nt: TGTGCCAGCAGCCCCTATTCCTTCGGGGGGGCAAATGAAAAACTGTTTTTT
clone_size: .; v_call: TRBV28; cdr3_length: 15; j_call: TRBJ1-4; d_call: .; cdr3_aa: CASRLGGTINEKLFF; cdr3_nt: TGTGCCAGCAGGTTGGGGGGGACTATTAATGAAAAACTGTTTTTT
clone_size: .; v_call: TRBV18; cdr3_length: 14; j_call: TRBJ1-1; d_call: .; cdr3_aa: CASSPRQVGTEAFF; cdr3_nt: TGTGCCAGCTCACCGCGCCAGGTTGGAACTGAAGCTTTCTTT
clone_size: .; v_call: TRBV10-1; cdr3_length: 17; j_call: TRBJ2-3; d_call: TRBD2; cdr3_aa: CAGPFQTSGGGVGPQYF; cdr3_nt: TGCGCCGGGCCTTTTCAAACTAGCGGGGGGGGAGTTGGTCCGCAGTATTTT
clone_size: .; v_call: TRBV4-3; cdr3_length: 15; j_call: TRBJ2-5; d_call: TRBD2; cdr3_aa: CASSFEGGRGETQYF; cdr3_nt: TGCGCCAGCAGCTTCGAGGGCGGGAGAGGAGAGACCCAGTACTTC
clone_size: few; v_call: TRBV20-1; cdr3_length: 11; j_call: TRBJ1-2; d_call: .; cdr3_aa: CSATWGYGYTF; cdr3_nt: TGCAGTGCTACCTGGGGCTATGGCTACACCTTC
clone_size: .; v_call: TRBV6-1; cdr3_length: 15; j_call: TRBJ2-7; d_call: TRBD1; cdr3_aa: CASSFGGQGSYEQYF; cdr3_nt: TGTGCCAGCAGTTTTGGGGGACAGGGATCCTACGAGCAGTACTTC
clone_size: once; v_call: TRBV6-1; cdr3_length: 15; j_call: TRBJ1-5; d_call: .; cdr3_aa: CASSSRVNGDQPQHF; cdr3_nt: TGTGCCAGCAGTTCCCGGGTTAACGGGGATCAGCCCCAGCATTTT
clone_size: .; v_call: TRBV28; cdr3_length: 16; j_call: TRBJ2-1; d_call: .; cdr3_aa: CASSLGTRGYYNEQFF; cdr3_nt: TGTGCCAGCAGCCTAGGGACAAGAGGCTACTACAATGAGCAGTTCTTC
clone_size: .; v_call: TRBV6-5; cdr3_length: 14; j_call: TRBJ2-7; d_call: TRBD2; cdr3_aa: CASGQSGSVYEQYF; cdr3_nt: TGTGCCAGCGGCCAAAGCGGGAGTGTCTACGAGCAGTACTTC
clone_size: .; v_call: TRBV28; cdr3_length: 14; j_call: TRBJ1-4; d_call: .; cdr3_aa: CASSLTPVREKLFF; cdr3_nt: TGTGCCAGCAGTTTAACCCCGGTTCGGGAAAAACTGTTTTTT
clone_size: .; v_call: TRBV5-4; cdr3_length: 16; j_call: TRBJ2-7; d_call: TRBD2; cdr3_aa: CASSPTSGNLFREQYF; cdr3_nt: TGTGCCAGCAGCCCGACTAGCGGAAACCTATTTCGGGAGCAGTACTTC
clone_size: once; v_call: TRBV6-5; cdr3_length: 16; j_call: TRBJ2-1; d_call: TRBD1; cdr3_aa: CASSYRGQGAYNEQFF; cdr3_nt: TGTGCCAGCAGTTATCGGGGACAGGGGGCCTACAATGAGCAGTTCTTC
clone_size: .; v_call: TRBV5-1; cdr3_length: 16; j_call: TRBJ2-1; d_call: TRBD1; cdr3_aa: CASSPVGQGAYNEQFF; cdr3_nt: TGCGCCAGCAGCCCGGTGGGACAGGGGGCGTACAATGAGCAGTTCTTC
clone_size: many; v_call: TRBV2; cdr3_length: 11; j_call: TRBJ1-1; d_call: .; cdr3_aa: CASSEWGGAFF; cdr3_nt: TGTGCCAGCAGTGAATGGGGCGGAGCTTTCTTT
clone_size: .; v_call: TRBV5-1; cdr3_length: 14; j_call: TRBJ2-7; d_call: TRBD1; cdr3_aa: CASSLGQGLREQYF; cdr3_nt: TGCGCCAGCAGCTTGGGACAGGGCCTCCGCGAGCAGTACTTC
clone_size: many; v_call: TRBV7-2; cdr3_length: 13; j_call: TRBJ2-7; d_call: .; cdr3_aa: CASSFRRESEQYF; cdr3_nt: TGTGCCAGCAGCTTCAGGAGGGAGAGCGAGCAGTACTTC